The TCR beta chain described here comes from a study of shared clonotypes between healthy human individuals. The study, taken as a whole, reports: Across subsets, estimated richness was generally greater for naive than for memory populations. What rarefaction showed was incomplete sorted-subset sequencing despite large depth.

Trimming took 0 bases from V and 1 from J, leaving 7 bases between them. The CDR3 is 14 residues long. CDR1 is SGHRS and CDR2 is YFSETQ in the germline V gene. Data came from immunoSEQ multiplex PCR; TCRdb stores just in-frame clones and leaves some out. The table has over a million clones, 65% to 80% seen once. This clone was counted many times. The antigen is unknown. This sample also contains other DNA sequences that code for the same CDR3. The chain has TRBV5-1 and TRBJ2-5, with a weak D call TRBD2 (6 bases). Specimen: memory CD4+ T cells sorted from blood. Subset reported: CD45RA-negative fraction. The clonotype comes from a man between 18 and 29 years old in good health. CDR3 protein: CASSLVRGQETQYF. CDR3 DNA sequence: TGCGCCAGCAGCTTGGTGCGGGGCCAAGAGACCCAGTACTTC.